This T cell receptor (beta chain) was sequenced during a study of blood T cell repertoires in COVID-19. Method: immunoSEQ multiplex PCR; TCRdb's copy keeps in-frame clones and lacks some. The data hold under 200,000 clones, with roughly four fifths observed a single time. V dropped 8 bases and J dropped 0 bases, with 10 bases sitting between them. CDR3 size: 13 residues. Germline assignment: CDR1 MRHNA and CDR2 SNTAGT. Participant-reported clinical history was the basis for cohort assignment. The sequence came from a man in his forties or fifties who had recovered from COVID-19. The gene calls are TRBV6-4 and TRBJ1-1; D call uncertain. The sequenced sample was PBMCs or T cells enriched from blood (not recorded which). The CDR3 spells CASSREMNTEAFF. In nucleotides, the CDR3 is TGTGCCAGCTCTCGGGAGATGAACACTGAAGCTTTCTTT.